One and the same sample provided the 18 T cell receptor beta chains below, sequenced in a study of T cell responses to AZD1222 COVID-19 vaccine. Clones were sequenced by immunoSEQ multiplex PCR, and TCRdb holds only the in-frame ones, with some missing. This table holds fewer than 110,000 clones, roughly nine tenths found once. Sequencing used peripheral blood, obtained on day 0 of AZD1222 vaccination. These receptors all come from an adult in good health.

For this clone: The junction differs from germline at one of its ends, possibly a read error. The chain links TRBV19 to TRBJ1-5, with D unresolved. The CDR3 contains 13 residues. Germline-derived CDR1 and CDR2 are LNHDA and SQIVND (reference sequence). CDR3 residues: CASRIAYNQPQHF. The CDR3 bases are TGTGCCAGTAGGATAGCATACAATCAGCCCCAGCATTTT.

The chain carries TRBV6-2 or TRBV6-3 and TRBJ1-2; the D is unclear. This CDR3 is 15 amino acids long. V shed 0 bases and J shed 7 bases, with 15 bases lying between them. Germline CDR1 MNHEY, CDR2 SVGEGT. CDR3 residues: CASSYSSGRAGGYTF. As DNA, the CDR3 is TGTGCCAGCAGTTACTCTTCCGGGAGGGCCGGTGGCTACACCTTC.

This rearrangement joins TRBV6-1 to TRBJ1-4; D is ambiguous. Per the germline V gene, CDR1 is MNHNS and CDR2 is SASEGT. The V and J ends lost 2 bases and 7 bases respectively, with 20 bases between them. The CDR3 has 17 amino acids. CDR3 residues: CASSEIYEGPTSEKLFF. In DNA, the CDR3 is TGTGCCAGCAGTGAAATCTACGAGGGCCCGACGAGTGAAAAACTGTTTTTT.

The chain is built from TRBV27 and TRBJ2-5, with TRBD1 as a possible D gene (6 bases). CDR3 length: 15 amino acids. V was shortened by 3 bases and J by 4 bases, with 15 bases between the two germline ends. In germline, CDR1 is MNHEY, CDR2 SMNVEV (reference sequence). For the CDR3, the DNA is TGTGCCAGCAGTTTCCTGGGGGCTAAAGTAGAGACCCAGTACTTC. It codes for CASSFLGAKVETQYF.

The chain joins TRBV6-5 to TRBJ1-2, with D maybe TRBD1 (5 bases). The CDR3 has 13 residues. Trimming shortened V by 5 bases and J by 7 bases, and 14 bases separated the two germline ends. Per germline, CDR1 MNHEY and CDR2 SVGAGI. Here the CDR3 reads CASSNPWGRGYTF. The CDR3 nucleotides read TGTGCCAGCAGTAATCCTTGGGGCCGTGGCTACACCTTC.

The rearrangement links TRBV5-1 to TRBJ2-2; D gene unclear. Trimming pared 1 base from V and 4 bases from J, leaving 2 bases between. The CDR3 sequence is 12 residues long. Per the germline V gene, CDR1 is SGHRS and CDR2 is YFSETQ. In DNA, the CDR3 is TGCGCCAGCAGCTTGAGCACCGGGGAGCTGTTTTTT. Its protein product is CASSLSTGELFF.

This clone was observed a handful of times. This chain links TRBV3-1 (or the pseudogene TRBV3-2) with TRBJ2-7, with D uncertain. This CDR3 region has 9 residues. Trimming removed 9 bases at V and 7 bases at J, with 7 bases between. The germline CDR1 and CDR2 sequences are LGHDT and YNNKEL (reference sequence). CDR3 sequence reads: CASPEEQYF. The CDR3, as DNA: TGTGCCAGTCCAGAGGAGCAGTACTTC.

V gene TRBV5-4 combines with J gene TRBJ1-2, with a weak D call TRBD1 (5 bases). Germline assignment: CDR1 SGHNT and CDR2 YYREEE (reference sequence). V gave up 5 bases and J gave up 4 bases, with 21 bases separating them. The CDR3 totals 16 residues. CDR3 nucleotides: TGTGCCAGCAGTCCCGGTCCACAGGTTAACCCCTATGGCTACACCTTC. The encoded protein is CASSPGPQVNPYGYTF.

The chain uses TRBV19 and TRBJ2-7; 8 bases agree with TRBD1. Germline loops: CDR1 LNHDA, CDR2 SQIVND (reference sequence). The CDR3 sequence is 16 residues long. Trimming cost V 7 bases and J 0 bases; bases outside gene matches: 11. The CDR3 region is CASTGVFGQGSYEQYF. The CDR3 DNA is TGTGCCAGTACGGGGGTGTTCGGACAGGGCTCCTACGAGCAGTACTTC.

The chain employs TRBV3-1 (or the pseudogene TRBV3-2) and TRBJ1-6; D unresolved. This CDR3 comprises 16 residues. The germline V gene encodes CDR1 LGHDT and CDR2 YNNKEL (reference sequence). The V and J ends lost 6 bases and 4 bases respectively, with 16 bases between them. The CDR3 DNA sequence: TGTGCCAGCAGTCCCACGCCTGATACTTATAATTCACCCCTCCACTTT. Its translation: CASSPTPDTYNSPLHF.

This chain joins TRBV2 and TRBJ2-5; D is tentatively TRBD1 or TRBD2 (5 bases each). Between the trimmed V and J ends, which lost 5 bases and 4 bases, there was a span of 8 bases. From germline, CDR1 is SNHLY and CDR2 FYNNEI. The CDR3 length is 12 residues. The CDR3 loop is CASSRDRETQYF. CDR3 sequence (DNA): TGTGCCAGCAGTAGGGACCGAGAGACCCAGTACTTC.

The rearrangement uses TRBV29-1 and TRBJ2-5; 8 bases line up with TRBD2. V shed 7 bases, J shed 7 bases, and the junction held 8 bases outside the gene matches. Germline values: CDR1 SQVTM, CDR2 ANQGSEA. The CDR3 runs 12 residues. In DNA, the CDR3 is TGCAGCGCCCGGGGGGGCTTTGGGACCCAGTACTTC. Amino acids: CSARGGFGTQYF.

This rearrangement joins TRBV14 to TRBJ1-2, with D unclear. This CDR3 comprises 20 residues. V dropped 1 base and J dropped 9 bases, with 33 bases sitting between them. Germline V gene sequence: CDR1 SGHDN, CDR2 FVKESK. Here the CDR3 reads CASSQALPPALDLRGDRYTF. As DNA, the CDR3 is TGTGCCAGCAGCCAAGCGCTACCCCCGGCATTGGACTTACGGGGAGATCGCTACACCTTC.

This clone has a single count. The rearrangement uses TRBV18 and TRBJ1-1; tentative D call: TRBD1 (6 bases). CDR1 and CDR2 (germline): KGHSH, LQKENI. The CDR3 is 13 amino acids. Trimming removed 6 bases at V and 2 bases at J, with 10 bases between. DNA for the CDR3: TGTGCCAGCTCGACGGACAGTAACACTGAAGCTTTCTTT. It is translated as CASSTDSNTEAFF.

The rearrangement uses TRBV12-3 or TRBV12-4 and TRBJ2-7; 10 bases map to TRBD2. CDR3 length: 12 amino acids. Trimming at V came to 10 bases and at J to 3 bases, leaving 3 bases not matched to a gene. The CDR3 sequence: CATSGSSYEQYF. The DNA for the CDR3 is TGTGCCACTAGCGGGAGTAGCTACGAGCAGTACTTC.

The J gene is TRBJ1-1, the V gene TRBV19; 8 bases are shared with TRBD1. The CDR3 contains 14 residues. The germline gives CDR1 LNHDA, CDR2 SQIVND (reference sequence). Losses at the gene ends were 4 bases for V and 4 bases for J; bases not matched to a gene: 5. The CDR3 DNA sequence: TGTGCCAGTAGTACCGACAGGGGCTCCACTGAAGCTTTCTTT. It codes for CASSTDRGSTEAFF.

This clone has a handful of counts. CDR3 in DNA: TGCAGCGTTGTATCGATAGCGGGAGGGCCCAATGAGCAGTTCTTC. Amino acids: CSVVSIAGGPNEQFF. This chain uses TRBV29-1 with TRBJ2-1, with TRBD2 identical over 11 bases. Trimming at V came to 4 bases and at J to 6 bases, leaving 8 bases not matched to a gene. The CDR3 covers 15 residues. Per germline, CDR1 SQVTM and CDR2 ANQGSEA.

The chain employs TRBV7-9 and TRBJ2-7; unclear D gene. V was cut by 5 bases and J by 3 bases, with 17 bases left in between. Germline CDR1 and CDR2: SEHNR and FQNEAQ (reference sequence). The length of the CDR3 is 15 residues. CDR3 loop: CASSPSAVVYYEQYF. CDR3 in DNA: TGTGCCAGCAGCCCCAGCGCGGTGGTCTACTACGAGCAGTACTTC.